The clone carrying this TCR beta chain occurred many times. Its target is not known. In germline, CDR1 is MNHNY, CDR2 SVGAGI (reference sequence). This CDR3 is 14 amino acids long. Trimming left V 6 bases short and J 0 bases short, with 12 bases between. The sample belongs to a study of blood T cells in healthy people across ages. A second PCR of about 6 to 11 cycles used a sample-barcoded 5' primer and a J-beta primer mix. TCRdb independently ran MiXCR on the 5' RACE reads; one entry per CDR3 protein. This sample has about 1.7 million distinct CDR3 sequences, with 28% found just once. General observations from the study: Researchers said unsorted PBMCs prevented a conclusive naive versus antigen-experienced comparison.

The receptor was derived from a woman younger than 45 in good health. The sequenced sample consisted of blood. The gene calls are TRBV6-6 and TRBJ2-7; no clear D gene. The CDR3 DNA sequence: TGTGCCAGCAGAGTTACGTTGGTCTCCTACGAGCAGTACTTC. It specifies CASRVTLVSYEQYF.